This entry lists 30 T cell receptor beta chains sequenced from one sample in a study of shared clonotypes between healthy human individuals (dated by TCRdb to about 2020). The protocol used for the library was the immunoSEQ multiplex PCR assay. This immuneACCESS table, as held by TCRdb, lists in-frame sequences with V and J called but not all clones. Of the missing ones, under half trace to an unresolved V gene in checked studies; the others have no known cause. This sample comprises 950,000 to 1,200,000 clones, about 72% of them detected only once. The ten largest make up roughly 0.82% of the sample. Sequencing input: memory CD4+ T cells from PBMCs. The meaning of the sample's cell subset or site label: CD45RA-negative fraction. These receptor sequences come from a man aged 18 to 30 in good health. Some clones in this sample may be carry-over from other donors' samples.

The CDR3 here is CASSQLGTPKDPQFF. The CDR3 bases are TGCGCCAGCAGCCAACTGGGGACTCCGAAGGATCCGCAGTTCTTC. The rearrangement links TRBV4-1 to TRBJ2-1; D perhaps matches TRBD2 (6 bases). The CDR3 sequence is 15 residues long. Germline loops: CDR1 MGHRA, CDR2 YSYEKL. The V end lost 2 bases, the J end lost 12 bases, and 20 bases lay between the germline ends.

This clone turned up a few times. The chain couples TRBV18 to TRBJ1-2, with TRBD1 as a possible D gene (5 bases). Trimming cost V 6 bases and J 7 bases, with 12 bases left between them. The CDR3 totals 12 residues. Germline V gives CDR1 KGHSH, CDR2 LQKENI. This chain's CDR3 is CASSAQGSGYTF. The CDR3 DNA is TGTGCCAGCTCGGCCCAGGGTTCTGGCTACACCTTC.

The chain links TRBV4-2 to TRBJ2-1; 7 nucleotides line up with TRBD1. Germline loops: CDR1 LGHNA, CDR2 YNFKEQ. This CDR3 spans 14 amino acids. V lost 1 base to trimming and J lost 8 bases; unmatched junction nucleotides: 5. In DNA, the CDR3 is TGTGCCAGCAGCCAAGTCAGGACAGGCCATGAGCAGTTCTTC. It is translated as CASSQVRTGHEQFF.

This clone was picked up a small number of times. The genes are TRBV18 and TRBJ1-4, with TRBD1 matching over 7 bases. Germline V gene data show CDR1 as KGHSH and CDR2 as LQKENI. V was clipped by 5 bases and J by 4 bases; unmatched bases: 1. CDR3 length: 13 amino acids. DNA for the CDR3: TGTGCCAGCTCAGACAGGGATAATGAAAAACTGTTTTTT. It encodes CASSDRDNEKLFF.

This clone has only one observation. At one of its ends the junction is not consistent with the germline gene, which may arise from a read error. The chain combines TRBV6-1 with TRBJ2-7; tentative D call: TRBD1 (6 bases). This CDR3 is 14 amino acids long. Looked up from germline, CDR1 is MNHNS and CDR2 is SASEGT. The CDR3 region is CASSVRQVRNEEYF. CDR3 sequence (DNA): TGTGCCAGCAGTGTAAGACAGGTCCGCAACGAGGAGTACTTC.

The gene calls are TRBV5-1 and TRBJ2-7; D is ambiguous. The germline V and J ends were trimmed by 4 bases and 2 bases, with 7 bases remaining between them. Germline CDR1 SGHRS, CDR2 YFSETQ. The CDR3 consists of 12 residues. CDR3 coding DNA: TGCGCCAGCAGCCGTCCCCCCTACGAGCAGTACTTC. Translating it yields CASSRPPYEQYF.

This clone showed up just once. CDR3 in DNA: TGTGCCATCCCCGTGGGCACTCGGGCGGGAGAGCAGTACTTC. As protein: CAIPVGTRAGEQYF. The chain employs TRBV10-3 and TRBJ2-7, with D maybe TRBD2 (6 bases). CDR1 and CDR2 (germline): ENHRY, SYGVKD. Trimming took 8 bases from V and 7 from J, leaving 21 bases between them. The CDR3 runs to 14 residues.

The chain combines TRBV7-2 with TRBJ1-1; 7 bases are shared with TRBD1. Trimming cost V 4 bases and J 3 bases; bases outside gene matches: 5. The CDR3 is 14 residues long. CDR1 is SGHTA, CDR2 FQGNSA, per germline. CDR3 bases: TGTGCCAGCAGCTACTTCCAGGGGGACACTGAAGCTTTCTTT. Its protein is CASSYFQGDTEAFF.

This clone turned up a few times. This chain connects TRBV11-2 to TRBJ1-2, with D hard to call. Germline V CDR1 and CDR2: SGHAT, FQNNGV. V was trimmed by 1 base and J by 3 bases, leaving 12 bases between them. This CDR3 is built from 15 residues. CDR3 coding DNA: TGTGCCAGCAGCTTAGGGCACCGGGGTGACTATGGCTACACCTTC. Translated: CASSLGHRGDYGYTF.

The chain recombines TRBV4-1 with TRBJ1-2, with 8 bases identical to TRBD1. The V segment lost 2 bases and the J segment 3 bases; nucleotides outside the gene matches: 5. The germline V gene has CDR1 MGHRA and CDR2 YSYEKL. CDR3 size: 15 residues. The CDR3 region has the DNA TGCGCCAGCAGCCAAAACCCGACAGGGGACTATGGCTACACCTTC. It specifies CASSQNPTGDYGYTF.

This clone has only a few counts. CDR3 residues: CAWSVYEKLFF. The CDR3 DNA follows: TGTGCCTGGAGTGTGTATGAAAAACTGTTTTTT. The chain employs TRBV30 and TRBJ1-4, with D uncertain. The CDR3 is 11 amino acids. The V end was cut by 0 bases, the J end by 6 bases, with 2 bases between. Germline loops: CDR1 GTSNPN, CDR2 SVGIG (reference sequence).

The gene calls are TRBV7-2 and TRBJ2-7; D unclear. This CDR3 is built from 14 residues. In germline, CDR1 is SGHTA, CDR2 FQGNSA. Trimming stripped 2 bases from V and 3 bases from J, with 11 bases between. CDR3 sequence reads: CASSLMGTYYEQYF. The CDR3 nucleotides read TGTGCCAGCAGCTTAATGGGAACCTACTACGAGCAGTACTTC.

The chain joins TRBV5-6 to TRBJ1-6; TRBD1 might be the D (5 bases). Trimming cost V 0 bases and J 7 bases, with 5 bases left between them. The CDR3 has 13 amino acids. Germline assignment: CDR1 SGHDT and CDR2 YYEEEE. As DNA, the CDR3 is TGTGCCAGCAGCTTGGGACAGAATTCACCCCTCCACTTT. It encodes CASSLGQNSPLHF.

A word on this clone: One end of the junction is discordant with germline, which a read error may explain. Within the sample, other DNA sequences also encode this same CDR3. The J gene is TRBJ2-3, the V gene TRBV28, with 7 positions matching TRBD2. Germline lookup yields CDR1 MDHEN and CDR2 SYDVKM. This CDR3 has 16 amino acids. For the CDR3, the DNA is TGCGCCAGCAGTTTATCGCGAGCGGGATCCACAGATACGCAGTATTTT. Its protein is CASSLSRAGSTDTQYF.

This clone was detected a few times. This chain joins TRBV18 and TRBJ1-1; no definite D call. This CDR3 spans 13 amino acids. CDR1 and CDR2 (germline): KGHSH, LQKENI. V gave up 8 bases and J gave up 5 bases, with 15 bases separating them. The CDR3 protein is CASLLTQETEAFF. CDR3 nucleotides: TGTGCCAGCCTACTCACTCAGGAGACTGAAGCTTTCTTT.

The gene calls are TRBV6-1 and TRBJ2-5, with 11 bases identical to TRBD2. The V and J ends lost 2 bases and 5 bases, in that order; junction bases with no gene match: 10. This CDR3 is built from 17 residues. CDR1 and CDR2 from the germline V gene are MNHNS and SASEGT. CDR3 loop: CASSERPTSGGLETQYF. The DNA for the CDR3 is TGTGCCAGCAGTGAAAGGCCTACTAGCGGGGGCCTGGAGACCCAGTACTTC.

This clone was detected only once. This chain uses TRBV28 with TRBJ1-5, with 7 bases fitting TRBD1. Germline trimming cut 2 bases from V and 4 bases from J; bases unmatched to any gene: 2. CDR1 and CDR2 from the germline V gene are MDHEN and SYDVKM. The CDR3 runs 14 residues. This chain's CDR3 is CASSLTGVNQPQHF. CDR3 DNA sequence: TGTGCCAGCAGTTTAACAGGGGTTAATCAGCCCCAGCATTTT.

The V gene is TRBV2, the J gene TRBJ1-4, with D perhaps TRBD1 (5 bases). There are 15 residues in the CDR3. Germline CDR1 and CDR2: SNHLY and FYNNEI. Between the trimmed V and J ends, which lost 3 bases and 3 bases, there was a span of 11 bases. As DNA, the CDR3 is TGTGCCAGCAGTGATTCCGGGGCTCCTAATGAAAAACTGTTTTTT. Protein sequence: CASSDSGAPNEKLFF.

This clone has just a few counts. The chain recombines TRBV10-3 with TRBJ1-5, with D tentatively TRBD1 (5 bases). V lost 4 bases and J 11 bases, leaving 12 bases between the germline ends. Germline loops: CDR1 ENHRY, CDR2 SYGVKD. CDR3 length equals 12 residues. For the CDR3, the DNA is TGTGCCATCAGTGTCGACAGCCAGGCCCAGCATTTT. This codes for CAISVDSQAQHF.

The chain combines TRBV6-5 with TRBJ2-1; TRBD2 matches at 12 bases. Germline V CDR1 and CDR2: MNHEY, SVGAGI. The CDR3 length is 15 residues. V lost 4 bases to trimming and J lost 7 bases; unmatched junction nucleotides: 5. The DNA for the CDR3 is TGTGCCAGCAGTTCTCTAGCGGGAGGGTTTAATGAGCAGTTCTTC. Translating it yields CASSSLAGGFNEQFF.

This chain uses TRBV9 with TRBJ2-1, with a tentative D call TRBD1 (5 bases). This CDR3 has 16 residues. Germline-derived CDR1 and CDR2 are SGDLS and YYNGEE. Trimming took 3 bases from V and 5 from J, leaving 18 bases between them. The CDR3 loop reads CASSAGQLLYDNEQFF. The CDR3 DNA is TGTGCCAGCAGCGCAGGACAACTCCTCTACGACAATGAGCAGTTCTTC.

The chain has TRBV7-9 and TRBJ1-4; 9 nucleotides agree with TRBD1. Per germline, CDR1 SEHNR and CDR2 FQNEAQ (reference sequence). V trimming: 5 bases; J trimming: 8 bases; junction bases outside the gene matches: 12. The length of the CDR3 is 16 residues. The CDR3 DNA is TGTGCCAGCAGCCTCCTTGGACAGGGGATGGGGGAAAAACTGTTTTTT. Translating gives CASSLLGQGMGEKLFF.

The CDR3 sequence is CASSVMGQAVYGYTF. CDR3 DNA sequence: TGTGCCAGCAGCGTTATGGGACAGGCGGTCTATGGCTACACCTTC. This chain uses TRBV9 with TRBJ1-2, with 8 bases matching TRBD1. The CDR3 length is 15 residues. Germline CDR1 is SGDLS and CDR2 is YYNGEE. V shed 2 bases, J shed 4 bases, and the junction held 7 bases outside the gene matches.

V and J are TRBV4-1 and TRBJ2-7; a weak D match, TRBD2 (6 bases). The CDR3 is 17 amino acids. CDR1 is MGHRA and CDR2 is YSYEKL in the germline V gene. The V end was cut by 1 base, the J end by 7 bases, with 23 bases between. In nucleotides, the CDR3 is TGCGCCAGCAGCCAAGCAGATGCCGGGACCTCTAGCGTGGAGCAGTACTTC. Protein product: CASSQADAGTSSVEQYF.

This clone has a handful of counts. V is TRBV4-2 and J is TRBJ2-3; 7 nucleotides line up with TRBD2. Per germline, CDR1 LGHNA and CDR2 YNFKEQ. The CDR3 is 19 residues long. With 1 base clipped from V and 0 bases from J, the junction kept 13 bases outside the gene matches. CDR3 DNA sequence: TGTGCCAGCAGCCAAGGGTGGGGGGGACGAGACAGAAGCACAGATACGCAGTATTTT. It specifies CASSQGWGGRDRSTDTQYF.

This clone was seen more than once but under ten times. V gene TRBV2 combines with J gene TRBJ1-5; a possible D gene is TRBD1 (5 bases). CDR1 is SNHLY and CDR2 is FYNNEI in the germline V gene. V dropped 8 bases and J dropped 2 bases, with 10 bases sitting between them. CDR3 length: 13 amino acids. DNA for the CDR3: TGTGCCAGCTCGGGGGACGGCAATCAGCCCCAGCATTTT. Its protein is CASSGDGNQPQHF.

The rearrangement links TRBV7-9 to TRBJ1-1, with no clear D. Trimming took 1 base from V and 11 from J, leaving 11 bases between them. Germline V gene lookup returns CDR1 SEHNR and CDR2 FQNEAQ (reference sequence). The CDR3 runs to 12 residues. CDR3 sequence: CASSLEKGRAFF. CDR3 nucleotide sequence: TGTGCCAGCAGCTTAGAAAAAGGGAGGGCTTTCTTT.

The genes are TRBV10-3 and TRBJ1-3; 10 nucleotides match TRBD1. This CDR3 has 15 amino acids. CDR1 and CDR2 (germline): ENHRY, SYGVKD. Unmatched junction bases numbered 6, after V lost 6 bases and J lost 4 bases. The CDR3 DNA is TGTGCCATCAGAGGGACAGGGGTTATCGGAAACACCATATATTTT. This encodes CAIRGTGVIGNTIYF.

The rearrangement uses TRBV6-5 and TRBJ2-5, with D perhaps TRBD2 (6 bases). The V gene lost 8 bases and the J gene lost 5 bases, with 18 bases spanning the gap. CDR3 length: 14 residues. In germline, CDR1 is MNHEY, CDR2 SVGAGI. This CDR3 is CASAQRLGGETQYF. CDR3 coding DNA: TGTGCCAGCGCCCAGAGACTAGGCGGGGAGACCCAGTACTTC.

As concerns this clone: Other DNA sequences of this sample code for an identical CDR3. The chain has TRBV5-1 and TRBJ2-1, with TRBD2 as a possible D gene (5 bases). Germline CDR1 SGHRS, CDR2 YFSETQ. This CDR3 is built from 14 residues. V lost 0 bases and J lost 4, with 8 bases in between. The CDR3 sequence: CASSLGSEYNEQFF. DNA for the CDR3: TGCGCCAGCAGCTTGGGTAGCGAGTACAATGAGCAGTTCTTC. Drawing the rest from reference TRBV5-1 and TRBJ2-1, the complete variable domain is KAGVTQTPRYLIKTRGQQVTLSCSPISGHRSVSWYQQTPGQGLQFLFEYFSETQRNKGNFPGRFSGRQFSNSRSEMNVSTLELGDSALYLCASSLGSEYNEQFFGPGTRLTVL.